The sequence of this T cell receptor beta chain was determined in a study of T cells in Graves' hyperthyroidism and ophthalmopathy. Study findings and constraints: Ophthalmopathy was distinguished from stable hyperthyroidism by 13 V-J signatures. Progression to ophthalmopathy was predicted a median of approximately 6.4 months early.

Uncontrolled infections, other autoimmune diseases, pregnancy or lactation led to exclusion of patients. The investigators amplified TCR beta CDR3 regions from RNA transcripts. The TCR CDR3 was amplified in a first-round RT-PCR using the HTBI primer set. TCRdb reprocessed the multiplex PCR reads with MiXCR, giving one entry per CDR3 protein. Of 490,000 or so distinct CDR3 sequences in the sample, around 43% are singletons; the top ten hold roughly 45%. V gave up 7 bases and J gave up 1 base; unmatched junction bases: 0. The CDR3 loop spans 12 amino acids. Looked up from germline, CDR1 is SQVTM and CDR2 is ANQGSEA. In the case of this clonotype: No antigen is known for it.

This sequence joins TRBV29-1 and TRBJ2-2; 7 nucleotides line up with TRBD1. The TCR sequence derives from an adult woman with Graves' disease, either hyperthyroidism or ophthalmopathy (not recorded which). Material: peripheral blood or thyroid tissue (not recorded which). CDR3 sequence: CSGTGNTGELFF. The CDR3 nucleotides read TGCAGCGGGACAGGGAACACCGGGGAGCTGTTTTTT.